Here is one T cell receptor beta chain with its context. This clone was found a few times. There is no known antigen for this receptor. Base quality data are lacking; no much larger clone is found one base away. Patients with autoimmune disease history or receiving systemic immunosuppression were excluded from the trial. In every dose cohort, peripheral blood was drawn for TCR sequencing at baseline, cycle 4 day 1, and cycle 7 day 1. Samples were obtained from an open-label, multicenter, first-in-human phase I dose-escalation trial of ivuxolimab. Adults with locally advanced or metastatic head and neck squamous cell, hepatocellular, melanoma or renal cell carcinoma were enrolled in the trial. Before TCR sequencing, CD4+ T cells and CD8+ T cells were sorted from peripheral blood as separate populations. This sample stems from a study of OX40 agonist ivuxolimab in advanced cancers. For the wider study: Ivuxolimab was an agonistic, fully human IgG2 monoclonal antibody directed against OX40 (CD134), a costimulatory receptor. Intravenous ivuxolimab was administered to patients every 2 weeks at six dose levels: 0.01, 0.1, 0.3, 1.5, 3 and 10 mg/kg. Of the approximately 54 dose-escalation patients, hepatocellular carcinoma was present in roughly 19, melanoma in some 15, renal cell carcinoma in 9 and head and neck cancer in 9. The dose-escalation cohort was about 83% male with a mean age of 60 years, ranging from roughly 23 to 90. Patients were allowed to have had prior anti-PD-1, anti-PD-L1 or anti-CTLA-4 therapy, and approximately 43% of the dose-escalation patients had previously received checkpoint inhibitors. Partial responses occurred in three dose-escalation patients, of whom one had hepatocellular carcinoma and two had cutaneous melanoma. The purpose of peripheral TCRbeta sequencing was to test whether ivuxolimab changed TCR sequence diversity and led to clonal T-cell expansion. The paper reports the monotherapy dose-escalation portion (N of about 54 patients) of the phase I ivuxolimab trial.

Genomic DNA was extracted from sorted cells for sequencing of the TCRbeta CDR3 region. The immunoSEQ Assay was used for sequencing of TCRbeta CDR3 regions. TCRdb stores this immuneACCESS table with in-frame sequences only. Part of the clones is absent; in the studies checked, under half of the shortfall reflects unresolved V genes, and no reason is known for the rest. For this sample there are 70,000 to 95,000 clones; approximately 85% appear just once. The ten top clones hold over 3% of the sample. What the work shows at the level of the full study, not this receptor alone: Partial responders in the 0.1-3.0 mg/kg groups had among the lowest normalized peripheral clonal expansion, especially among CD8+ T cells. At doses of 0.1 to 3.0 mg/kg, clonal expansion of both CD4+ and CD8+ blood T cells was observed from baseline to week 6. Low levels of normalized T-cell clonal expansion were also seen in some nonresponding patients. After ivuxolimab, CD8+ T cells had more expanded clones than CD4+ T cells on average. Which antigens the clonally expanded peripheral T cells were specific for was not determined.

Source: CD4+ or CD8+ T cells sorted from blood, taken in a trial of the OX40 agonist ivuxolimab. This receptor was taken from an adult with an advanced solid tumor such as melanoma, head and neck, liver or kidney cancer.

The nucleotide sequence is given as TGTGCCAGCAGCTTAGGGATAACCTATCCCGAGTACGAGCAGTACTTC. It is translated as CASSLGITYPEYEQYF. This chain joins TRBV7-9 to TRBJ2-7, with no reliable assignment of the D segment. At the junction V is shortened by 1 base and J by 4 bases, with 17 bases in between. The CDR1 and CDR2 encoded by the germline V gene (reference sequence) are SEHNR and FQNEAQ. From the cysteine through the phenylalanine, the CDR3 covers 16 amino acids. This entry keeps only the CDR3 DNA: 48 bases, framed from base 1.